This TCR beta chain was obtained from a study of control samples from healthy donors and cancer patients. Libraries were prepared by immunoSEQ multiplex PCR; TCRdb keeps only in-frame clonotypes and omits some of them. This sample yields over 100,000 clones, of which roughly 92% are seen a single time; 4.5% to 7% belongs to the top ten. Sequences were obtained from blood. The source is a man younger than 35 in good health.

CDR3 sequence reads: CASTGEVEAFF. The CDR3 coding sequence is TGTGCCAGCACCGGGGAGGTTGAAGCTTTCTTT. The gene calls are TRBV2 and TRBJ1-1, with D uncertain. Germline CDR1 SNHLY, CDR2 FYNNEI. Trimming left V 7 bases short and J 7 bases short, with 10 bases between. The CDR3 runs 11 residues.